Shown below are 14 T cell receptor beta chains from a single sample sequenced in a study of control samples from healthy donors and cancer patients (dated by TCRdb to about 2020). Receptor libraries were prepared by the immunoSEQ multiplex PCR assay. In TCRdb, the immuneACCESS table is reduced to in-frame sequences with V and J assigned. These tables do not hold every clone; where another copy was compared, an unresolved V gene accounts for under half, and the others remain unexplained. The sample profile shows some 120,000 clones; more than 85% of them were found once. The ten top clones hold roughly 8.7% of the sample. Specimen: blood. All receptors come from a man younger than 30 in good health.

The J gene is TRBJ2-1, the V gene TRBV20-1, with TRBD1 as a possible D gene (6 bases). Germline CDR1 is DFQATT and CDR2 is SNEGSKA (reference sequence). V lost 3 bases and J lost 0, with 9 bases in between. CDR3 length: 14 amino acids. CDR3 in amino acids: CSASLGGSYNEQFF. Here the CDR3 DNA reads TGCAGTGCTAGTCTAGGGGGCTCCTACAATGAGCAGTTCTTC.

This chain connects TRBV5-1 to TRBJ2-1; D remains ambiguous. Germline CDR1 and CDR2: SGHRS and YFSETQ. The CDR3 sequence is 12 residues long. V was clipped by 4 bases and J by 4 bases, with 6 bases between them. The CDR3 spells CASSAVYNEQFF. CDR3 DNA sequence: TGCGCCAGCAGCGCGGTGTACAATGAGCAGTTCTTC.

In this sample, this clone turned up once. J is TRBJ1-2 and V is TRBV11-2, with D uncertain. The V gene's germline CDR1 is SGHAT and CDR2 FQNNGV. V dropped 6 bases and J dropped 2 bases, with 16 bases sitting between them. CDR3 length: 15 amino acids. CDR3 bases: TGTGCCAGCAGAGACCCGGGGAGGGTCAACTATGGCTACACCTTC. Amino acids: CASRDPGRVNYGYTF.

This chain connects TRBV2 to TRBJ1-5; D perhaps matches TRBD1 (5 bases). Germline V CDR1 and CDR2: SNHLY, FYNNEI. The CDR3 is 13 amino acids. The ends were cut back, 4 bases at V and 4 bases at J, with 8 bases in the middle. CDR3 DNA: TGTGCCAGCAGTGGTTGGGGGAATCAGCCCCAGCATTTT. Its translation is CASSGWGNQPQHF.

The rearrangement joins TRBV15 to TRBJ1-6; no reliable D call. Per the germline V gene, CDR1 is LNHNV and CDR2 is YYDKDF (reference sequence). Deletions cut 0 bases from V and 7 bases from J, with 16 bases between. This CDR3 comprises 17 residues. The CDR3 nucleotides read TGTGCCACCAGCAGAGATGGTAGGGCAGGTACGAATTCACCCCTCCACTTT. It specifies CATSRDGRAGTNSPLHF.

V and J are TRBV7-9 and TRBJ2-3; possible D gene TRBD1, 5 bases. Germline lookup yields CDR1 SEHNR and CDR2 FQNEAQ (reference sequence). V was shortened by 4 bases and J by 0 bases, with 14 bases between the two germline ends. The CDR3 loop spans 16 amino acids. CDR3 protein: CASSSLVGASTDTQYF. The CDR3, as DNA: TGTGCCAGCAGCTCCTTAGTAGGGGCCAGCACAGATACGCAGTATTTT.

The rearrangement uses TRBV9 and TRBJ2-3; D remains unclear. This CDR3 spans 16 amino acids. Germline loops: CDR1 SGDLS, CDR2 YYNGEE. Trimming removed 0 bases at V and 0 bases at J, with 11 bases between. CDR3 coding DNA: TGTGCCAGCAGCGTAGGCCGGTACACTAGCACAGATACGCAGTATTTT. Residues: CASSVGRYTSTDTQYF. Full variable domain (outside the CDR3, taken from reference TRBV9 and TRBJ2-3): DSGVTQTPKHLITATGQRVTLRCSPRSGDLSVYWYQQSLDQGLQFLIQYYNGEERAKGNILERFSAQQFPDLHSELNLSSLELGDSALYFCASSVGRYTSTDTQYFGPGTRLTVL.

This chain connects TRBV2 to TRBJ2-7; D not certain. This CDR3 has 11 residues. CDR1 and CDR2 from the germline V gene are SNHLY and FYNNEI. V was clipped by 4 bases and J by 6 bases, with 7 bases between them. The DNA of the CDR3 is TGTGCCAGCAGTGGAGACGGCGAGCAGTACTTC. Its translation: CASSGDGEQYF. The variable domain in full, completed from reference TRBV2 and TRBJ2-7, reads EPEVTQTPSHQVTQMGQEVILRCVPISNHLYFYWYRQILGQKVEFLVSFYNNEISEKSEIFDDQFSVERPDGSNFTLKIRSTKLEDSAMYFCASSGDGEQYFGPGTRLTVT.

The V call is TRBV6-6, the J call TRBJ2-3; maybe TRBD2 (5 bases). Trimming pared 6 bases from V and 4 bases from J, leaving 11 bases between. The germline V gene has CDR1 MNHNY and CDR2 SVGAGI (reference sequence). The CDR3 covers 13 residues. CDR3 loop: CASSQLVADTQYF. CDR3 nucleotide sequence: TGTGCCAGCAGCCAACTAGTTGCAGATACGCAGTATTTT.

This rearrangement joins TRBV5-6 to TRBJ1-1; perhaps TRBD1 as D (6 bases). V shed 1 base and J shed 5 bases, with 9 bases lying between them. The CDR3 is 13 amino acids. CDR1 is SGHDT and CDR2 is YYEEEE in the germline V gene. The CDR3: CASSLTGSTEAFF. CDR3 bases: TGTGCCAGCAGCTTGACAGGGTCGACTGAAGCTTTCTTT. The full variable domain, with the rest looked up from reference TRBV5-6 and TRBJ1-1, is DAGVTQSPTHLIKTRGQQVTLRCSPKSGHDTVSWYQQALGQGPQFIFQYYEEEERQRGNFPDRFSGHQFPNYSSELNVNALLLGDSALYLCASSLTGSTEAFFGQGTRLTVV.

The CDR3 bases are TGCGCCAGCAAGAGACAGGAGGGAAATTCACCCCTCCACTTT. As protein: CASKRQEGNSPLHF. This chain joins TRBV5-1 and TRBJ1-6, with D perhaps TRBD1 (6 bases). Trimming removed 6 bases from V and 7 bases from J, with 14 bases in between. Per germline, CDR1 SGHRS and CDR2 YFSETQ. The CDR3 covers 14 residues.

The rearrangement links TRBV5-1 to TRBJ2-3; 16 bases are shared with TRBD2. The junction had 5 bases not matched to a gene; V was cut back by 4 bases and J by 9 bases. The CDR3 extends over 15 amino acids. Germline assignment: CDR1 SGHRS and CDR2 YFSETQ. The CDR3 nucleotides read TGCGCCAGCAGCGCGGGACTAGCGGGGGGGCTCACGCAGTATTTT. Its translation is CASSAGLAGGLTQYF.

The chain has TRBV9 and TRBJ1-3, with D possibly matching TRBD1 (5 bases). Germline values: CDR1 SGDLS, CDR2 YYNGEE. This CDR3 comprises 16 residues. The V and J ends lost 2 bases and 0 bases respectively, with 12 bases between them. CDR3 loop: CASSVFPGASGNTIYF. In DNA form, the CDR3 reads TGTGCCAGCAGCGTGTTCCCCGGGGCCTCTGGAAACACCATATATTTT.

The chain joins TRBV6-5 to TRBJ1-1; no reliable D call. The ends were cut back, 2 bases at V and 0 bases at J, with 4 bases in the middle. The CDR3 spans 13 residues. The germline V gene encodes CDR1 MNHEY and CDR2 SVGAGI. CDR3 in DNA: TGTGCCAGCAGTTACGATTTGAACACTGAAGCTTTCTTT. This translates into CASSYDLNTEAFF.